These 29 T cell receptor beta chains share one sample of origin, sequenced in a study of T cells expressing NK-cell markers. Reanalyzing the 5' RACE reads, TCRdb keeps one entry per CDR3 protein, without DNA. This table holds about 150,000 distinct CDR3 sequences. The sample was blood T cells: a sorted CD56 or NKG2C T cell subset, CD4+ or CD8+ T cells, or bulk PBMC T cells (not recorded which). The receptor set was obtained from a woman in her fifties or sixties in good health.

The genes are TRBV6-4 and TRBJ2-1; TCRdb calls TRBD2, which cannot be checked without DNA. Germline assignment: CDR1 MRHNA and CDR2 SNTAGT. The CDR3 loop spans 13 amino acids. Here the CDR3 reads CASSARTSAEQFF.

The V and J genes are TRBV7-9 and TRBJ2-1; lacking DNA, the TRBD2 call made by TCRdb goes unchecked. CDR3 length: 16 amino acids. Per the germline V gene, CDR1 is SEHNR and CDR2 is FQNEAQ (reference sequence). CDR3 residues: CASSDEVATFGNEQFF.

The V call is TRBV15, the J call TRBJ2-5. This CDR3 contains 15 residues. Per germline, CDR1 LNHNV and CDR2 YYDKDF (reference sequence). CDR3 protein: CATSREDHPIETQYF.

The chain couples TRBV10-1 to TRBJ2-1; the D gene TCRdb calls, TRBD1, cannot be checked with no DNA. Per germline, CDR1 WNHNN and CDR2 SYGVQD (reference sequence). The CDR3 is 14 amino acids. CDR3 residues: CASSESLGSRGQFF.

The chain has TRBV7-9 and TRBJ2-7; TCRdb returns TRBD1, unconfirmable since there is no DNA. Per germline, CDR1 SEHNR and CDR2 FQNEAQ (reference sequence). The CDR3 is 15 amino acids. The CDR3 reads CASSLVGGDAYEQYF.

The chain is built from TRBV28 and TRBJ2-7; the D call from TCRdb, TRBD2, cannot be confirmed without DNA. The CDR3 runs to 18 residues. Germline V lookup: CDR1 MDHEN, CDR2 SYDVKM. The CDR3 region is CASSLRLTLAGAYHEQYF.

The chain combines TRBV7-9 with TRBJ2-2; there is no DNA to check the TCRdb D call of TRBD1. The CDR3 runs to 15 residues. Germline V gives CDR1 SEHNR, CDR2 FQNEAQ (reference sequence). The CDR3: CASSSPLTDTGELFF. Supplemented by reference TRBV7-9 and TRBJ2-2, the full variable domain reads DTGVSQNPRHKITKRGQNVTFRCDPISEHNRLYWYRQTLGQGPEFLTYFQNEAQLEKSRLLSDRFSAERPKGSFSTLEIQRTEQGDSAMYLCASSSPLTDTGELFFGEGSRLTVL.

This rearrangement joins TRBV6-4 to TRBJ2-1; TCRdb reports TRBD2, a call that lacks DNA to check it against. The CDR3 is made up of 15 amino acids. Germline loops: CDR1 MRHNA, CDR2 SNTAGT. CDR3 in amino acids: CASSDQAGIYNEQFF.

The CDR3 loop reads CASSPWSGGSYEQYF. J is TRBJ2-7 and V is TRBV27; there is no DNA to check the TCRdb D call of TRBD1. CDR1 and CDR2 (germline): MNHEY, SMNVEV (reference sequence). CDR3 size: 15 residues.

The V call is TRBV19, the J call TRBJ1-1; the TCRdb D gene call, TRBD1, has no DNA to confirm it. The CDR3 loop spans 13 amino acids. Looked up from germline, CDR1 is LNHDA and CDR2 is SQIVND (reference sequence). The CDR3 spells CASWGLMNTEAFF.

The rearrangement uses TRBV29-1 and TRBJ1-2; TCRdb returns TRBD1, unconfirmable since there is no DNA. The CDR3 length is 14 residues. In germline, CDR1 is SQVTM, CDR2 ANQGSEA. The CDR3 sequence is CSVEDQNRVYGYTF.

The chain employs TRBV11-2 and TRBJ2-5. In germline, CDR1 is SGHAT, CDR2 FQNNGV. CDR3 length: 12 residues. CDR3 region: CASTGSLETQYF.

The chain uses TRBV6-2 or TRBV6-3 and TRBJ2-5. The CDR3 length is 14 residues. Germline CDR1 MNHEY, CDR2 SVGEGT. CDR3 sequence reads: CASTPFRTQETQYF.

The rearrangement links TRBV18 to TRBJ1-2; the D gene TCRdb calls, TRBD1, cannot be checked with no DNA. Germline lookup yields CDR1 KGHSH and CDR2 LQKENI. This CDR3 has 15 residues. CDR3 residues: CASSPDHVTAYGYTF.

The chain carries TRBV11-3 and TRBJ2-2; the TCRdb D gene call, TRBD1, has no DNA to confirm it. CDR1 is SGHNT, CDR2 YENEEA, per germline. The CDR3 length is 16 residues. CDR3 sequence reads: CASSTREAGGFGELFF.

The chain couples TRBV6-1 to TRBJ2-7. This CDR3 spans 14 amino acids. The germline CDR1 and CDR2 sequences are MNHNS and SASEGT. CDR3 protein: CASSEPADSYEQYF.

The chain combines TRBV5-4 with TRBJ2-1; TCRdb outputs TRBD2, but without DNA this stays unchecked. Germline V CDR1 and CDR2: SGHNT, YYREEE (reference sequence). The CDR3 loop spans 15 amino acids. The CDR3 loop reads CASRPTSGSRNEQFF.

The CDR3: CASRPAGVGPDTQYF. The V and J genes are TRBV19 and TRBJ2-3; absent DNA, TCRdb's TRBD2 call cannot be checked. The CDR3 length is 15 residues. Germline CDR1 is LNHDA and CDR2 is SQIVND (reference sequence).

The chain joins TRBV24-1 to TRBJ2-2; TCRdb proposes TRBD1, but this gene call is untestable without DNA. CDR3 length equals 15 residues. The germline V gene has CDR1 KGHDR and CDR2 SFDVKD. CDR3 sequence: CATSWTGKDTGELFF.

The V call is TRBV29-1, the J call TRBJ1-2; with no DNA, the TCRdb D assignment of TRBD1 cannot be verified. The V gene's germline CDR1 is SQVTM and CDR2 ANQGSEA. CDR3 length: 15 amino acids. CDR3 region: CSVEGLGQGFYGYTF.

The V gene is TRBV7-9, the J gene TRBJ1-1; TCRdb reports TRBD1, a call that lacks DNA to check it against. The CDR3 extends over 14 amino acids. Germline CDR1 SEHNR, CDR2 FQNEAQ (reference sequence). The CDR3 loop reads CASRTGPWNTEAFF.

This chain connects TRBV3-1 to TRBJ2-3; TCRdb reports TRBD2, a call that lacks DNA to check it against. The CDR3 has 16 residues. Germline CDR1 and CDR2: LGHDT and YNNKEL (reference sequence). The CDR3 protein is CASSQERREWGKTQYF.

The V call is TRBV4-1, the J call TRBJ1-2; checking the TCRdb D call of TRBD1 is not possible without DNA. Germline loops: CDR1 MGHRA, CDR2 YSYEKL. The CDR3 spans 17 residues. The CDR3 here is CASSQDSATGGNYGYTF.

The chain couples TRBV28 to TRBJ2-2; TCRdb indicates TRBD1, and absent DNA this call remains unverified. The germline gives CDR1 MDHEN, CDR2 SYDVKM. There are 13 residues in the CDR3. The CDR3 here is CASSLEPRGELFF.

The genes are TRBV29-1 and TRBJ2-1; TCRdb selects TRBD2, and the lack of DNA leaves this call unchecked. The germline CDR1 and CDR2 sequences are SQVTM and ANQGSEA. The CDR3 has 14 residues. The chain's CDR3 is CSVDGTSGIYEQFF.

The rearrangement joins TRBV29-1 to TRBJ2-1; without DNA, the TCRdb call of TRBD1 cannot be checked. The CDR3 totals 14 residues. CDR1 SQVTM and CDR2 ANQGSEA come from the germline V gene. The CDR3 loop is CSVYGGEAYNEQFF.

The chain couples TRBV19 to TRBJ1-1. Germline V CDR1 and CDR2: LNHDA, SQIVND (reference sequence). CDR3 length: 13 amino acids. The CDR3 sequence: CASSIDEEVEAFF.

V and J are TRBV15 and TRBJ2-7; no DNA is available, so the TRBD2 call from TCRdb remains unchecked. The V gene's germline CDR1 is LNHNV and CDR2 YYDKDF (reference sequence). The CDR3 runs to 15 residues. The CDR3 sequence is CATSAGLAGVYEQYF.

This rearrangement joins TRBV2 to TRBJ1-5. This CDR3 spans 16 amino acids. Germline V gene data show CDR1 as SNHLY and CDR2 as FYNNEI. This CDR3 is CASSDTVGVGNQPQHF.